What follows are 11 T cell receptor beta chains derived from one specimen sequenced in a study of shared clonotypes between healthy human individuals. This table comes from immunoSEQ multiplex PCR, and its TCRdb copy is limited to in-frame clones, with some not included. This sample has about 1 million clones, with roughly 80% found just once. The sample consisted of memory CD4+ T cells sorted from blood. Documented subset: CD45RA-negative fraction. The receptors derive from a man younger than 35 in good health.

CDR3: CAHPRDRDYGYTF. DNA of the CDR3: TGTGCCCACCCAAGGGACAGGGACTATGGCTACACCTTC. The rearrangement joins TRBV30 to TRBJ1-2, with 9 bases that match TRBD1. Germline CDR1 is GTSNPN and CDR2 is SVGIG (reference sequence). The trim removed 8 bases at V and 3 bases at J, leaving 7 bases unmatched. This CDR3 has 13 residues.

This sequence joins TRBV18 and TRBJ2-3, with 10 bases fitting TRBD2. The J segment lost 5 bases and the V segment lost 1 base, leaving 6 bases of the junction unmatched. The CDR3 loop spans 16 amino acids. Germline loops: CDR1 KGHSH, CDR2 LQKENI. The CDR3 DNA follows: TGTGCCAGCTCACCACTGAGCGGGAGGGTCGGAGATACGCAGTATTTT. Translation gives CASSPLSGRVGDTQYF.

This clone was observed a single time. The chain employs TRBV6-5 and TRBJ2-3; D possibly corresponds to TRBD1 (6 bases). The CDR3 has 16 residues. Trimming shortened V by 0 bases and J by 1 base, and 11 bases separated the two germline ends. The V gene's germline CDR1 is MNHEY and CDR2 SVGAGI. CDR3 bases: TGTGCCAGCAGTTACTCGCAGGGGCGCGGCACAGATACGCAGTATTTT. This sequence encodes CASSYSQGRGTDTQYF.

The rearrangement joins TRBV6-5 to TRBJ2-1; 9 positions agree with TRBD2. Trimming at V came to 7 bases and at J to 9 bases, leaving 13 bases not matched to a gene. CDR1 is MNHEY and CDR2 is SVGAGI in the germline V gene. The length of the CDR3 is 15 residues. CDR3 nucleotides: TGTGCCAGCACCGGAGCGGGGGGTCTACCGGGTGAGCAGTTCTTC. Translated, it gives CASTGAGGLPGEQFF.

The rearrangement links TRBV7-2 to TRBJ1-4; D is ambiguous. Trimming removed 5 bases from V and 4 bases from J, with 14 bases in between. CDR3 length: 15 residues. Germline V gene sequence: CDR1 SGHTA, CDR2 FQGNSA. DNA of the CDR3: TGTGCCAGCAGCCTCGGACGGCCCGTTAATGAAAAACTGTTTTTT. Its translation: CASSLGRPVNEKLFF.

The table lists this clone with a few counts. CDR3 residues: CAWSQGARFEQFF. The CDR3 region has the DNA TGTGCCTGGAGCCAGGGGGCCCGGTTTGAGCAGTTCTTC. This sequence joins TRBV30 and TRBJ2-1; 8 bases fit TRBD1. The germline gives CDR1 GTSNPN, CDR2 SVGIG (reference sequence). The CDR3 has 13 amino acids. V gave up 3 bases and J gave up 9 bases; unmatched junction bases: 7. Full variable domain (missing parts from reference TRBV30 and TRBJ2-1): SQTIHQWPATLVQPVGSPLSLECTVEGTSNPNLYWYRQAAGRGLQLLFYSVGIGQISSEVPQNLSASRPQDRQFILSSKKLLLSDSGFYLCAWSQGARFEQFFGPGTRLTVL.

V usage is TRBV19 and J usage is TRBJ1-5; D is undetermined. The length of the CDR3 is 18 residues. V shed 0 bases and J shed 0 bases, with 15 bases lying between them. CDR1 is LNHDA, CDR2 SQIVND, per germline (reference sequence). For the CDR3, the DNA is TGTGCCAGTAGTATAGATCTAACGGGAGGTGGTAGCAATCAGCCCCAGCATTTT. Amino acid sequence: CASSIDLTGGGSNQPQHF.

The table lists this clone with a count of one. The sample carries other DNA sequences with the same CDR3. The CDR3 DNA follows: TGTGCCAGCAGCCCATTGACAGGCAACCAAGAGACCCAGTACTTC. It translates to CASSPLTGNQETQYF. This rearrangement joins TRBV5-6 to TRBJ2-5, with a weak D call TRBD1 (6 bases). V lost 4 bases to trimming and J lost 0 bases, with 13 bases between them. This CDR3 is 15 amino acids long. Germline lookup yields CDR1 SGHDT and CDR2 YYEEEE. The full variable domain, in which reference TRBV5-6 and TRBJ2-5 provide the parts outside the CDR3, is DAGVTQSPTHLIKTRGQQVTLRCSPKSGHDTVSWYQQALGQGPQFIFQYYEEEERQRGNFPDRFSGHQFPNYSSELNVNALLLGDSALYLCASSPLTGNQETQYFGPGTRLLVL.

The genes are TRBV6-1 and TRBJ2-7; 7 nucleotides line up with TRBD2. Losses at the gene ends were 6 bases for V and 2 bases for J; bases not matched to a gene: 7. CDR1 MNHNS and CDR2 SASEGT come from the germline V gene. There are 14 residues in the CDR3. CDR3 coding DNA: TGTGCCAGCAGACCTAGCGGTTATACCTACGAGCAGTACTTC. Translated, it gives CASRPSGYTYEQYF.

The chain carries TRBV7-2 and TRBJ2-1, with D perhaps given as TRBD1 or TRBD2 (7 bases each). Germline values: CDR1 SGHTA, CDR2 FQGNSA. CDR3 length: 11 amino acids. The ends were cut back, 11 bases at V and 9 bases at J, with 14 bases in the middle. CDR3 protein: CASRGGSEQFF. For the CDR3, the DNA is TGTGCCTCCAGGGGGGGAAGTGAGCAGTTCTTC.

The chain joins TRBV10-1 to TRBJ1-3, with a weak D call TRBD1 (5 bases). V was pared by 10 bases and J by 0 bases, with 22 bases between. Germline CDR1 reads WNHNN; CDR2 reads SYGVQD (reference sequence). This CDR3 contains 17 residues. CDR3 in amino acids: CATSLRDSNLSGNTIYF. The CDR3 DNA follows: TGCGCCACTTCCCTAAGGGACTCTAACCTCTCTGGAAACACCATATATTTT.